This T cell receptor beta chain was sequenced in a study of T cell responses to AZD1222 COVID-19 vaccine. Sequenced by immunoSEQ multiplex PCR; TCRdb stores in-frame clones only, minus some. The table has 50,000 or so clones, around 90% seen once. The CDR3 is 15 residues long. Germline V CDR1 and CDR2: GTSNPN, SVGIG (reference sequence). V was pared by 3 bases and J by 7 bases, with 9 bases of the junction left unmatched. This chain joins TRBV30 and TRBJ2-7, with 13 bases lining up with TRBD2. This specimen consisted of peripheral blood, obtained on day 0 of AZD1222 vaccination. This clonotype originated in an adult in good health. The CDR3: CAWRGGTSGNTEQYF. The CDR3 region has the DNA TGTGCCTGGAGGGGGGGGACTAGCGGGAACACGGAGCAGTACTTC.